This T cell receptor (beta chain) was sequenced for a study of chemoradiotherapy in HPV16-positive cancers. Trimming removed 6 bases from V and 5 bases from J, with 16 bases in between. The CDR3 length is 14 residues. CDR1 MNHEY and CDR2 SMNVEV come from the germline V gene (reference sequence). As concerns this clone: The antigen remains undetermined.

Assay: immunoSEQ multiplex PCR; the TCRdb copy retains only in-frame clones and omits some. The sample lists 10,000 to 15,000 clones; roughly 78% were seen once. Study results and caveats: Non-HPV-specific T cells did not expand in tumors during treatment, whereas candidate HPV-specific clones and E7-related motifs did.

This sample was taken from a patient who underwent chemoradiotherapy. The sequence was collected from a human donor with HPV-associated anogenital cancer. The chain couples TRBV27 to TRBJ1-1; D possibly corresponds to TRBD1 (5 bases). In DNA form, the CDR3 reads TGTGCCAGCAGGGACCCAGGGCCGCGAACTGAAGCTTTCTTT. It translates to CASRDPGPRTEAFF.